The 31 T cell receptor beta chains listed next were all sequenced from one sample in a study of post-analysis software for immune sequencing data. Notes on the study in general: Roughly five TRBV segments were more frequent in patients than controls; TRBV5-6, TRBV5-1 and TRBV20-1 belonged to this group.

Sequencing libraries made from TCR beta cDNA carried unique molecular identifiers. TCRdb re-derived calls from the PCR reads in MiXCR, one entry per CDR3 protein. The sample consists of some 260,000 distinct CDR3 sequences, 36% of them appearing once. What these receptors recognize is not known. Specimen: blood. Receptor source: a girl between 5 and 17 years old with multiple sclerosis.

This clonotype appeared many times. V usage is TRBV10-3 and J usage is TRBJ2-1; TRBD2 matches 7 bases. Germline-derived CDR1 and CDR2 are ENHRY and SYGVKD. Trimming cost V 6 bases and J 6 bases; bases outside gene matches: 11. CDR3 length: 15 amino acids. CDR3 in amino acids: CAISPPQRERNEQFF. In DNA, the CDR3 is TGTGCCATCAGCCCCCCCCAGCGGGAACGCAATGAGCAGTTCTTC.

This clonotype was recorded many times. V usage is TRBV18 and J usage is TRBJ1-2; tentatively, D is TRBD1 (5 bases). The V and J ends lost 5 bases and 2 bases respectively, with 9 bases between them. The CDR3 consists of 13 residues. From germline, CDR1 is KGHSH and CDR2 LQKENI. The CDR3 region is CASSAGTNYGYTF. The CDR3 region has the DNA TGTGCCAGCTCAGCCGGGACGAACTATGGCTACACCTTC.

V and J are TRBV18 and TRBJ1-6; 7 bases are a match to TRBD1. Germline V gene data show CDR1 as KGHSH and CDR2 as LQKENI. J was trimmed by 5 bases and V by 3 bases; bases with no gene match: 7. The CDR3 length is 16 residues. The CDR3 loop reads CASSPGQSYDNSPLHF. CDR3 DNA: TGTGCCAGCTCACCGGGACAGAGTTACGATAATTCACCCCTCCACTTT.

The rearrangement joins TRBV28 to TRBJ2-2, with D possibly being TRBD1 or TRBD2 (5 bases each). The germline CDR1 and CDR2 sequences are MDHEN and SYDVKM. V shed 6 bases and J shed 3 bases, with 14 bases lying between them. The CDR3 has 15 amino acids. The CDR3 protein is CASRLAGRDTGELFF. CDR3 in DNA: TGTGCCAGCAGATTGGCAGGGCGGGACACCGGGGAGCTGTTTTTT.

There are many counts of this clonotype. This chain joins TRBV14 and TRBJ2-1; 7 nucleotides align to TRBD2. The CDR3 has 16 amino acids. Germline values: CDR1 SGHDN, CDR2 FVKESK. J gave up 2 bases and V 4 bases, and 8 bases lay outside the gene matches. CDR3 nucleotide sequence: TGTGCCAGCAGCCGGATCGATGGGAGGGCCTACAATGAGCAGTTCTTC. Its translation is CASSRIDGRAYNEQFF. The full variable domain, with the rest looked up from reference TRBV14 and TRBJ2-1, is EAGVTQFPSHSVIEKGQTVTLRCDPISGHDNLYWYRRVMGKEIKFLLHFVKESKQDESGMPNNRFLAERTGGTYSTLKVQPAELEDSGVYFCASSRIDGRAYNEQFFGPGTRLTVL.

The sample holds many counts of this clonotype. The chain uses TRBV20-1 and TRBJ2-3, with D unclear. Germline assignment: CDR1 DFQATT and CDR2 SNEGSKA (reference sequence). The CDR3 contains 14 residues. V was cut by 3 bases and J by 3 bases, with 13 bases left in between. For the CDR3, the DNA is TGCAGTGCTAGTGGAATCGGGCTGACAGATACGCAGTATTTT. Its protein product is CSASGIGLTDTQYF.

This sequence joins TRBV20-1 and TRBJ1-5; D not certain. With 0 bases removed from V and 0 bases from J, the gap between germline ends came to 6 bases. The V gene's germline CDR1 is DFQATT and CDR2 SNEGSKA (reference sequence). The CDR3 is 14 residues long. CDR3 DNA sequence: TGCAGTGCTAGAGAGCATAGTAGCAATCAGCCCCAGCATTTT. Translating gives CSAREHSSNQPQHF.

V usage is TRBV10-3 and J usage is TRBJ2-3; TRBD1 aligns across 9 bases. Germline values: CDR1 ENHRY, CDR2 SYGVKD. CDR3 length equals 15 residues. V was pared by 3 bases and J by 5 bases, with 6 bases of the junction left unmatched. In DNA form, the CDR3 reads TGTGCCATCAGTGACCCCGGGACAGGGAAAGATACGCAGTATTTT. It specifies CAISDPGTGKDTQYF.

Worth noting for this clonotype: A much larger clone differs from this one at a single base, so this may be a read error. V is TRBV10-3 and J is TRBJ2-1; 7 bases align to TRBD2. Trimming cost V 0 bases and J 1 base; bases outside gene matches: 3. The germline gives CDR1 ENHRY, CDR2 SYGVKD. The CDR3 runs 16 residues. CDR3 sequence (DNA): TGTGCCATCAGTGAGTCGGGGGGGATTTCCTACAATGAGCAGTTCTTC. This sequence encodes CAISESGGISYNEQFF.

This clonotype was found many times. The rearrangement uses TRBV3-1 and TRBJ2-3; TRBD1 is a possible D gene (6 bases). Germline V lookup: CDR1 LGHDT, CDR2 YNNKEL (reference sequence). The CDR3 runs to 13 residues. Trimming left V 4 bases short and J 5 bases short, with 10 bases between. Here the CDR3 reads CASSLNREDTQYF. The CDR3 coding sequence is TGTGCCAGCAGCCTTAACAGGGAAGATACGCAGTATTTT.

This clonotype was observed a handful of times. The rearrangement links TRBV20-1 to TRBJ2-1, with TRBD2 matching over 7 bases. CDR1 and CDR2 (germline): DFQATT, SNEGSKA (reference sequence). The CDR3 is 12 residues long. With V trimmed by 7 bases and J by 8 bases, 8 bases remained unmatched. The CDR3 nucleotides read TGCAGTGAGGCGGGAGTTGGGCATGAGCAGTTCTTC. This encodes CSEAGVGHEQFF.

Concerning this clonotype: This could be a read error, since a much larger clone is one nucleotide away. V gene TRBV6-1 combines with J gene TRBJ2-5; D remains ambiguous. The CDR3 covers 13 residues. The V gene's germline CDR1 is MNHNS and CDR2 SASEGT. The CDR3, as DNA: TGTGTCAGCACACGGTCCGGGCTGGAGACCCAGTACTTC. Protein: CVSTRSGLETQYF.

This chain joins TRBV7-8 and TRBJ1-4; no firm D call. The CDR3 extends over 15 amino acids. V dropped 5 bases and J dropped 0 bases, with 10 bases sitting between them. Germline assignment: CDR1 SGHVS and CDR2 FQNEAQ. The CDR3 loop reads CASSEERSTNEKLFF. CDR3 nucleotide sequence: TGTGCCAGCAGCGAGGAACGGTCAACTAATGAAAAACTGTTTTTT.

The V and J genes are TRBV20-1 and TRBJ1-2; D is ambiguous. Between the trimmed V and J ends, which lost 4 bases and 5 bases, there was a span of 5 bases. Germline assignment: CDR1 DFQATT and CDR2 SNEGSKA (reference sequence). The length of the CDR3 is 10 residues. As DNA, the CDR3 is TGCAGTGCTAAAGTATATGGCTACACCTTC. Translation gives CSAKVYGYTF.

This clonotype was seen more than once but under ten times. Being one base from a much bigger clone, this may be a read error. The chain uses TRBV12-3 or TRBV12-4 and TRBJ2-5, with 13 bases matching TRBD2. After removal of 5 bases from V and 4 bases from J, the junction contained 7 bases not matched to a gene. The CDR3 consists of 16 residues. DNA of the CDR3: TGTGCCAGCAGTGAGACTAGCGGGAGGACTCGAGAGACCCAGTACTTC. It encodes CASSETSGRTRETQYF.

This rearrangement joins TRBV29-1 to TRBJ2-2, with D uncertain. V was cut by 4 bases and J by 0 bases, with 6 bases left in between. The CDR3 has 13 residues. Germline lookup yields CDR1 SQVTM and CDR2 ANQGSEA. In nucleotides, the CDR3 is TGCAGCGTTGCAGGAGCGAACACCGGGGAGCTGTTTTTT. It encodes CSVAGANTGELFF.

The chain employs TRBV10-1 and TRBJ2-3, with D perhaps TRBD1 or TRBD2 (5 bases each). Germline V gene data show CDR1 as WNHNN and CDR2 as SYGVQD (reference sequence). There are 15 residues in the CDR3. V lost 5 bases and J lost 4, with 16 bases in between. As DNA, the CDR3 is TGCGCCAGCAGTTCGGGGCAAAGGGGATCAGATACGCAGTATTTT. This translates into CASSSGQRGSDTQYF.

The chain links TRBV12-3 or TRBV12-4 to TRBJ2-3; 7 nucleotides match TRBD2. The CDR3 spans 15 residues. J gave up 3 bases and V 6 bases, and 9 bases lay outside the gene matches. The DNA of the CDR3 is TGTGCCAGCAGCCCCAGCGGGATGGGTACAGATACGCAGTATTTT. Protein: CASSPSGMGTDTQYF.

Comments on this clonotype: A much larger clone lies a single base off, so this may be a read error. The rearrangement uses TRBV10-3 and TRBJ2-3, with 8 positions matching TRBD1. V trimming: 9 bases; J trimming: 1 base; junction bases outside the gene matches: 6. The CDR3 loop spans 14 amino acids. The germline CDR1 and CDR2 sequences are ENHRY and SYGVKD. This chain's CDR3 is CAISSGQGTDTQYF. The CDR3, as DNA: TGTGCCATATCGTCGGGACAGGGCACAGATACGCAGTATTTT.

This clonotype was observed many times. The genes are TRBV20-1 and TRBJ2-1; 9 nucleotides agree with TRBD2. Per the germline V gene, CDR1 is DFQATT and CDR2 is SNEGSKA (reference sequence). With V trimmed by 5 bases and J by 5 bases, 10 bases remained unmatched. This CDR3 has 15 amino acids. The CDR3 DNA is TGCAGTGCTTTTCACCCGGGACTAGCCGACAATGAGCAGTTCTTC. Translation: CSAFHPGLADNEQFF.

J is TRBJ1-6 and V is TRBV12-3 or TRBV12-4, with TRBD1 identical over 9 bases. V gave up 6 bases and J gave up 8 bases; unmatched junction bases: 14. The CDR3 runs to 17 residues. The CDR3 bases are TGTGCCAGCAGAAGGGGACAGGGTGGGGCGGGATATTCACCCCTCCACTTT. Translation gives CASRRGQGGAGYSPLHF.

The sample holds many counts of this clonotype. The chain combines TRBV29-1 with TRBJ1-1; TRBD1 matches 8 bases. J gave up 2 bases and V 7 bases, and 15 bases lay outside the gene matches. CDR1 is SQVTM, CDR2 ANQGSEA, per germline. This CDR3 has 16 residues. CDR3 sequence reads: CSALRWGDRINTEAFF. The CDR3 bases are TGCAGCGCCCTTCGCTGGGGGGACAGGATCAACACTGAAGCTTTCTTT.

The V and J genes are TRBV25-1 and TRBJ2-2; 8 bases line up with TRBD2. Looked up from germline, CDR1 is MGHDK and CDR2 is SYGVNS. V shed 3 bases and J 7 bases; nucleotides not matched to a gene: 4. The CDR3 has 14 amino acids. CDR3 sequence (DNA): TGTGCCAGCAGTGACGGGAGGGCGCTCGGGGAGCTGTTTTTT. It codes for CASSDGRALGELFF.

The chain has TRBV20-1 and TRBJ2-3; 12 bases agree with TRBD2. The CDR3 length is 13 residues. The ends lost 5 bases at V and 6 bases at J; junction bases unmatched: 3. CDR1 and CDR2 from the germline V gene are DFQATT and SNEGSKA (reference sequence). DNA for the CDR3: TGCAGTGCTTACGGACTAGCGGGGGATACGCAGTATTTT. Protein: CSAYGLAGDTQYF.

This clonotype was observed a handful of times. This may stem from a read error, because a much larger clone lies one nucleotide away. The chain couples TRBV4-1 to TRBJ1-2; D call uncertain. CDR1 and CDR2 from the germline V gene are MGHRA and YSYEKL. The V and J ends lost 1 base and 8 bases respectively, with 26 bases between them. CDR3 length equals 18 residues. CDR3: CASSQATLEGIRSQGYTF. Here the CDR3 DNA reads TGCGCCAGCAGCCAAGCTACCCTGGAGGGTATCAGGTCCCAAGGCTACACCTTC.

The CDR3 loop reads CASSLDSLNTEAFF. Written as DNA, the CDR3 is TGTGCCAGCAGCCTGGACAGCTTGAACACTGAAGCTTTCTTT. The rearrangement uses TRBV27 and TRBJ1-1, with a possible D match to TRBD1 (6 bases). V lost 6 bases, J lost 0 bases, and 11 bases lay in between. This CDR3 spans 14 amino acids. CDR1 is MNHEY and CDR2 is SMNVEV in the germline V gene (reference sequence).

The rearrangement joins TRBV9 to TRBJ1-4; maybe TRBD1 (6 bases). With 4 bases removed from V and 4 bases from J, the gap between germline ends came to 11 bases. CDR1 is SGDLS and CDR2 is YYNGEE in the germline V gene. The CDR3 is made up of 14 amino acids. The CDR3 region has the DNA TGTGCCAGCAGCCCAAGGGGGGATAATGAAAAACTGTTTTTT. This translates into CASSPRGDNEKLFF.

This clonotype was detected only a few times. The chain joins TRBV30 to TRBJ1-2; D gene ambiguous. The CDR3 extends over 13 amino acids. V lost 2 bases and J 4 bases, leaving 11 bases between the germline ends. Germline CDR1 and CDR2: GTSNPN and SVGIG (reference sequence). The CDR3 region is CAWSPDGIYGYTF. CDR3 bases: TGTGCCTGGAGTCCTGACGGGATCTATGGCTACACCTTC. The full variable domain, its missing parts supplied by reference TRBV30 and TRBJ1-2, is SQTIHQWPATLVQPVGSPLSLECTVEGTSNPNLYWYRQAAGRGLQLLFYSVGIGQISSEVPQNLSASRPQDRQFILSSKKLLLSDSGFYLCAWSPDGIYGYTFGSGTRLTVV.

The rearrangement links TRBV30 to TRBJ2-3; TRBD2 agrees at 9 bases. The V gene's germline CDR1 is GTSNPN and CDR2 SVGIG (reference sequence). Trimming took 2 bases from V and 5 from J; bases not matched to a gene: 8. The CDR3 extends over 15 amino acids. Here the CDR3 reads CAWSSGTSSEDTQYF. The DNA for the CDR3 is TGTGCCTGGAGTTCCGGGACTAGCTCCGAAGATACGCAGTATTTT.

The table lists this clonotype with many counts. The chain carries TRBV15 and TRBJ1-2; D is uncertain. V lost 0 bases and J lost 6, with 17 bases in between. Germline-derived CDR1 and CDR2 are LNHNV and YYDKDF (reference sequence). This CDR3 has 16 amino acids. CDR3 residues: CATSRDRWLTDHGYTF. The CDR3 nucleotides are TGTGCCACCAGCAGAGATCGGTGGCTGACGGACCATGGCTACACCTTC.

This clonotype came up many times. The genes are TRBV10-3 and TRBJ2-3, with 9 bases aligning to TRBD2. This CDR3 has 15 amino acids. The germline gives CDR1 ENHRY, CDR2 SYGVKD. V shed 3 bases and J 5 bases; nucleotides not matched to a gene: 6. The CDR3 reads CAISEPSGVQDTQYF. CDR3 in DNA: TGTGCCATCAGTGAACCTAGCGGGGTCCAAGATACGCAGTATTTT.